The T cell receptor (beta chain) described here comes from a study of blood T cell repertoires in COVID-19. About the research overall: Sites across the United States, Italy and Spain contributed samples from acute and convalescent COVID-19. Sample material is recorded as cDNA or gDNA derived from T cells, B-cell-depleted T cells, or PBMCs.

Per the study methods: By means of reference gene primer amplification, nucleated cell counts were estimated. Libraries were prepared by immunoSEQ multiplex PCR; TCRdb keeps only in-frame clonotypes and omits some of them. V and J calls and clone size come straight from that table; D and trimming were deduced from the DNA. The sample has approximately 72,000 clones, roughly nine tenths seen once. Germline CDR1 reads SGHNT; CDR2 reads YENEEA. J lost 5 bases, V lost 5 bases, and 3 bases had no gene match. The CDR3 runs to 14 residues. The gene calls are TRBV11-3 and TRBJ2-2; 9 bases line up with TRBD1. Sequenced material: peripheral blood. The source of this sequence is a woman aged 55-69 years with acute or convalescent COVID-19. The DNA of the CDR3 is TGTGCCAGCAGCCCTGGGACAGGGACCGGGGAGCTGTTTTTT. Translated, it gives CASSPGTGTGELFF.